The sequence of this T cell receptor (beta chain) was determined in a study of blood T cell repertoires in COVID-19. Study background: Samples representing acute and convalescent COVID-19 were sourced from the United States, Italy and Spain.

Authors' processing steps: Nucleated cell counts were estimated from reference gene primer amplification. Data came from immunoSEQ multiplex PCR; TCRdb stores just in-frame clones and leaves some out. From that table come the V and J calls and clone size; the DNA was used to work out D and trimming. The sample contains a few hundred thousand clones, about nine tenths of which appear only once. Two negative PCRs, clearance, or symptom resolution were required of recovered Cohort 3 donors. This CDR3 has 15 residues. V lost 4 bases, J lost 0 bases, and 11 bases lay in between. Germline V gives CDR1 SGHDT, CDR2 YYEEEE.

The chain carries TRBV5-6 and TRBJ1-3; D remains unclear. This clonotype was sampled from a man under 40 who had recovered from COVID-19. Material for sequencing was PBMCs or T cells enriched from blood (not recorded which). The CDR3 DNA reads TGTGCCAGCAGCCCTAGGAGCTACTCTGGAAACACCATATATTTT. It codes for CASSPRSYSGNTIYF.